The clone carrying this T cell receptor (beta chain) occurred many times. Its antigen remains unknown. In patients aged 18 to 65, hyperthyroidism was newly diagnosed, with duration under 2 months. The authors obtained PBMCs from about 9.5 ml of fresh peripheral blood. These data are taken from a study of T cells in Graves' hyperthyroidism and ophthalmopathy. Regarding the study as a whole: Researchers found most expanded thyroid clonotypes above 0.001 in blood as well. In validation, the model predicted ophthalmopathy. These predictions came a median about 6.5 months before onset.

TCR beta CDR3 region amplification was performed from RNA transcripts. The TCR CDR3 was amplified in a first-round RT-PCR using the HTBI primer set. TCRdb analysed the multiplex PCR reads with MiXCR anew, one entry per CDR3 protein. In the table there are roughly 720,000 distinct CDR3 sequences, approximately 15% of which are singletons. The CDR3 runs to 15 residues. CDR1 and CDR2 (germline): MNHEY, SMNVEV (reference sequence). V gave up 0 bases and J gave up 4 bases, with 10 bases separating them. This chain connects TRBV27 to TRBJ2-1; TRBD1 is a possible D gene (6 bases). Sequenced material: blood. This clonotype was obtained from a man aged 45 to 65 with Graves' hyperthyroidism. The CDR3 loop is CASSLSVGQYNEQFF. The DNA of the CDR3 is TGTGCCAGCAGTTTATCGGTAGGACAGTACAATGAGCAGTTCTTC.